These T cell receptor beta chains were read from a single sample in a study of OX40 agonist ivuxolimab in advanced cancers. Assay: immunoSEQ multiplex PCR; the TCRdb copy retains only in-frame clones and omits some. The table has approximately 37,000 clones, roughly 90% seen once. Sequencing was performed on CD4+ or CD8+ T cells sorted from blood, taken in a trial of the OX40 agonist ivuxolimab. These receptor sequences come from an adult with an advanced solid tumor such as melanoma, head and neck, liver or kidney cancer. The CDR3 runs from the conserved cysteine through the conserved F or W. A D gene is named only where the DNA matches it firmly. The size field is filled for only some rows; it gives once, few, many or a size class.

v_gene: TRBV6-1; abundance: -; d_gene: -; j_gene: TRBJ1-5; CDR3nt: TGTGCCAGCAGTGCCATGGACATCACAAATCAGCCCCAGCATTTT; CDR3aa: CASSAMDITNQPQHF
v_gene: TRBV27; abundance: -; d_gene: -; j_gene: TRBJ2-7; CDR3nt: TGTGCCAGCAGTTTTACAGGGAGTGCCTACGAGCAGTACTTC; CDR3aa: CASSFTGSAYEQYF
v_gene: TRBV10-2; abundance: -; d_gene: TRBD2; j_gene: TRBJ2-5; CDR3nt: TGCGCCAGCAATGCGAAGGGACTAGCGGGGGCCAAAAACTACTTC; CDR3aa: CASNAKGLAGAKNYF
v_gene: TRBV27; abundance: -; d_gene: TRBD1; j_gene: TRBJ2-7; CDR3nt: TGTGCCAGCAGACCCGGGACAGGGCCTTTTGAGCAGTACTTC; CDR3aa: CASRPGTGPFEQYF
v_gene: TRBV18; abundance: -; d_gene: -; j_gene: TRBJ1-2; CDR3nt: TGTGCCAGCTCACCCTCGACAGAGCCCGGGGACTATGGCTACACCTTC; CDR3aa: CASSPSTEPGDYGYTF
v_gene: TRBV27; abundance: -; d_gene: -; j_gene: TRBJ1-5; CDR3nt: TGTGCCAGCAGTTTAGGACACAATCAGCCCCAGCATTTT; CDR3aa: CASSLGHNQPQHF
v_gene: TRBV4-1; abundance: -; d_gene: -; j_gene: TRBJ2-7; CDR3nt: TGCGCCAGCAGCCAAGGAAACTCCTACGAGCAGTACTTC; CDR3aa: CASSQGNSYEQYF
v_gene: TRBV4-1; abundance: -; d_gene: -; j_gene: TRBJ2-7; CDR3nt: TGCGCCAGCAGCCAAGTCCCAGGGACCTACGAGCAGTACTTC; CDR3aa: CASSQVPGTYEQYF
v_gene: TRBV28; abundance: -; d_gene: -; j_gene: TRBJ2-1; CDR3nt: TGTGCCAGCAGTTTTTACAGGGAGGATGAGCAGTTCTTC; CDR3aa: CASSFYREDEQFF
v_gene: TRBV28; abundance: -; d_gene: -; j_gene: TRBJ2-1; CDR3nt: TGTGCCAGCAGTATCCTATTGGCGGGGGCGGGGAATGAGCAGTTCTTC; CDR3aa: CASSILLAGAGNEQFF
v_gene: TRBV29-1; abundance: -; d_gene: -; j_gene: TRBJ2-5; CDR3nt: TGCAGCGTTGACGGTTGGCAGTTGCAAGAGACCCAGTACTTC; CDR3aa: CSVDGWQLQETQYF
v_gene: TRBV9; abundance: -; d_gene: -; j_gene: TRBJ2-2; CDR3nt: TGTGCCAGCAGCGTAGACCTCACCGGGGAGCTGTTTTTT; CDR3aa: CASSVDLTGELFF
v_gene: TRBV27; abundance: -; d_gene: -; j_gene: TRBJ2-2; CDR3nt: TGTGTCAGCCGTTTTACTTCAGGCCCTCTGGCCGGGGAGCTGTTTTTT; CDR3aa: CVSRFTSGPLAGELFF
v_gene: TRBV7-9; abundance: -; d_gene: -; j_gene: TRBJ1-5; CDR3nt: TGTGCCAGCAGCCCGGGACCTGGATTTCCCCAGCATTTT; CDR3aa: CASSPGPGFPQHF
v_gene: TRBV7-2; abundance: -; d_gene: -; j_gene: TRBJ2-1; CDR3nt: TGTGCCAGCAGCTTAGTGGGGAATGAGCAGTTCTTC; CDR3aa: CASSLVGNEQFF
v_gene: TRBV18; abundance: medium-sized; d_gene: -; j_gene: TRBJ1-2; CDR3nt: TGTGCCAGCTCACCAAGGGGAAGTCACTATGGCTACACCTTC; CDR3aa: CASSPRGSHYGYTF
v_gene: TRBV4-2; abundance: -; d_gene: -; j_gene: TRBJ1-5; CDR3nt: TGTGCCAGCAGCCACAACGACCCTGGGCAGCCCCAGCATTTT; CDR3aa: CASSHNDPGQPQHF
v_gene: TRBV5-6; abundance: -; d_gene: -; j_gene: TRBJ1-1; CDR3nt: TGTGCCAGCAGCTCGGACAGAAGAGAAGCTTTCTTT; CDR3aa: CASSSDRREAFF
v_gene: TRBV7-9; abundance: -; d_gene: -; j_gene: TRBJ1-1; CDR3nt: TGTGCCAGCAGCTTAGTCTCGGCAGCGAACACTGAAGCTTTCTTT; CDR3aa: CASSLVSAANTEAFF
v_gene: TRBV4-2; abundance: once; d_gene: -; j_gene: TRBJ2-7; CDR3nt: TGTGCCAGCAGCCAAGATAGGTCGGCAGGACCAGCCTACGAGCAGTACTTC; CDR3aa: CASSQDRSAGPAYEQYF
v_gene: TRBV7-6; abundance: -; d_gene: -; j_gene: TRBJ2-7; CDR3nt: TGTGCCAGCAGCCCCAGTGGGCACGAGCAGTACTTC; CDR3aa: CASSPSGHEQYF
v_gene: TRBV19; abundance: -; d_gene: TRBD1; j_gene: TRBJ2-7; CDR3nt: TGTGCCAGTAGTACCGGGACAGGGGCCTACGAGCAGTACTTC; CDR3aa: CASSTGTGAYEQYF
v_gene: TRBV10-1; abundance: -; d_gene: TRBD1; j_gene: TRBJ1-1; CDR3nt: TGCGCCAGCAGTGAGTGCTACCGGGACAGGCGGGGGAACACTGAAGCTTTCTTT; CDR3aa: CASSECYRDRRGNTEAFF
v_gene: TRBV5-4; abundance: medium-sized; d_gene: -; j_gene: TRBJ1-2; CDR3nt: TGTGCCAGCAGCTTTTACAGGGCAGGCTATGGCTACACCTTC; CDR3aa: CASSFYRAGYGYTF
v_gene: TRBV19; abundance: -; d_gene: -; j_gene: TRBJ2-4; CDR3nt: TGTGCCAGTAGTCTGGTAGCCAAAAACATTCAGTACTTC; CDR3aa: CASSLVAKNIQYF
v_gene: TRBV7-9; abundance: -; d_gene: TRBD1; j_gene: TRBJ2-7; CDR3nt: TGTGCCAGCAGCTTAGAGAGACAGGGTGTAGAGGAGCAGTACTTC; CDR3aa: CASSLERQGVEEQYF
v_gene: TRBV27; abundance: once; d_gene: -; j_gene: TRBJ2-1; CDR3nt: TGTGCCAGCAGTATCACAGCCTACAATGAGCAGTTCTTC; CDR3aa: CASSITAYNEQFF
v_gene: TRBV5-1; abundance: -; d_gene: TRBD2; j_gene: TRBJ2-3; CDR3nt: TGCGCCAGCGGGCGACTAGCGGGGGACGCGGATACGCAGTATTTT; CDR3aa: CASGRLAGDADTQYF
v_gene: TRBV5-1; abundance: -; d_gene: TRBD1; j_gene: TRBJ1-1; CDR3nt: TGCGCCAGCAGCTATTACAGGGGGAACACTGAAGCTTTCTTT; CDR3aa: CASSYYRGNTEAFF
v_gene: TRBV30; abundance: few; d_gene: TRBD1; j_gene: TRBJ1-1; CDR3nt: TGTGCCTGGAGTGTGACAGGGGCGGACACTGAAGCTTTCTTT; CDR3aa: CAWSVTGADTEAFF
v_gene: TRBV4-2; abundance: -; d_gene: TRBD2; j_gene: TRBJ2-7; CDR3nt: TGTGCCAGCAGCGGCTGGACTAGCGGGAGGAACGAGCAGTACTTC; CDR3aa: CASSGWTSGRNEQYF
v_gene: TRBV27; abundance: -; d_gene: TRBD1; j_gene: TRBJ2-7; CDR3nt: TGTGCCAGCAGTAGGACGGGACAGGGGGGGTACGAGCAGTACTTC; CDR3aa: CASSRTGQGGYEQYF
v_gene: TRBV7-8; abundance: -; d_gene: -; j_gene: TRBJ2-7; CDR3nt: TGTGCCAGCAGCTTTGGGGCAGGCGGCAACTACGAGCAGTACTTC; CDR3aa: CASSFGAGGNYEQYF
v_gene: TRBV6-5; abundance: -; d_gene: TRBD2; j_gene: TRBJ2-7; CDR3nt: TGTTCCGTTACTAGCGGGGCTACCTCCTACGAGCAGTACTTC; CDR3aa: CSVTSGATSYEQYF
v_gene: TRBV29-1; abundance: once; d_gene: TRBD2; j_gene: TRBJ2-3; CDR3nt: TGCAGCGTGAGGGGGACTAGCGGTGACACAGATACGCAGTATTTT; CDR3aa: CSVRGTSGDTDTQYF
v_gene: TRBV2; abundance: -; d_gene: -; j_gene: TRBJ2-3; CDR3nt: TGTGCCAGCGGGGGGGCCTCAGATACGCAGTATTTT; CDR3aa: CASGGASDTQYF
v_gene: TRBV11-2; abundance: -; d_gene: -; j_gene: TRBJ2-5; CDR3nt: TGTGCCAGCAGCTTAGTAGGGGGGGGTACTCTAGAGACCCAGTACTTC; CDR3aa: CASSLVGGGTLETQYF
v_gene: TRBV5-1; abundance: -; d_gene: -; j_gene: TRBJ2-3; CDR3nt: TGCGCCAGCAGCCCCGCCGTCGCGCTCGATACGCAGTATTTT; CDR3aa: CASSPAVALDTQYF
v_gene: TRBV19; abundance: -; d_gene: TRBD1; j_gene: TRBJ2-7; CDR3nt: TGTGCCAGTAAAGCCTGGACAGGGAGCTACGAGCAGTACTTC; CDR3aa: CASKAWTGSYEQYF
v_gene: TRBV9; abundance: once; d_gene: TRBD1; j_gene: TRBJ2-6; CDR3nt: TGTGCCAGCAGCCCGAGCCGACAGGGGCCTCCAGACGTCCTGACTTTC; CDR3aa: CASSPSRQGPPDVLTF
v_gene: TRBV27; abundance: -; d_gene: TRBD1; j_gene: TRBJ1-2; CDR3nt: TGTGCCAGCAGTTCCTCGACAGGGAGTATTAACTATGGCTACACCTTC; CDR3aa: CASSSSTGSINYGYTF
v_gene: TRBV4-2; abundance: once; d_gene: TRBD2; j_gene: TRBJ2-1; CDR3nt: TGTGCCAGCAGCCGGGGGACTAGCGGGGGGAGCTCCTACAATGAGCAGTTCTTC; CDR3aa: CASSRGTSGGSSYNEQFF
v_gene: TRBV2; abundance: -; d_gene: -; j_gene: TRBJ2-7; CDR3nt: TGTGCCAGCAGTGAAGGGGGTTGGACCCAGTACGAGCAGTACTTC; CDR3aa: CASSEGGWTQYEQYF
v_gene: TRBV6-5; abundance: few; d_gene: -; j_gene: TRBJ2-7; CDR3nt: TGTGCCACTCTTAGCGGTGTATCGCAGTGGCAGTACTTC; CDR3aa: CATLSGVSQWQYF
v_gene: TRBV11-2; abundance: -; d_gene: TRBD2; j_gene: TRBJ2-7; CDR3nt: TGTGCCACTTTGGGGGGACTAGGACCCTACGAGCAGTACTTC; CDR3aa: CATLGGLGPYEQYF
v_gene: TRBV9; abundance: -; d_gene: -; j_gene: TRBJ2-7; CDR3nt: TGTGCCAGCAGCGTAGTCGGAGGGGCCTACGAGCAGTACTTC; CDR3aa: CASSVVGGAYEQYF
v_gene: TRBV19; abundance: few; d_gene: -; j_gene: TRBJ2-2; CDR3nt: TGTGCCAGTAGTATTCCCTTCCAGGGACTCGGGGAGCTGTTTTTT; CDR3aa: CASSIPFQGLGELFF
v_gene: TRBV5-6; abundance: -; d_gene: -; j_gene: TRBJ1-5; CDR3nt: TGTGCCAGCAGCTTGGACGGGGGGCAACTTTCAAATCAGCCCCAGCATTTT; CDR3aa: CASSLDGGQLSNQPQHF
v_gene: TRBV30; abundance: -; d_gene: -; j_gene: TRBJ2-3; CDR3nt: TGTGCCTGGAGTGGGATTGGGCGTTCAGATACGCAGTATTTT; CDR3aa: CAWSGIGRSDTQYF
v_gene: TRBV27; abundance: -; d_gene: TRBD2; j_gene: TRBJ2-1; CDR3nt: TGTGCCAGCAGTTTAGTACTAGCGGGGGGGCCCGATGAGCAGTTCTTC; CDR3aa: CASSLVLAGGPDEQFF
v_gene: TRBV7-9; abundance: -; d_gene: -; j_gene: TRBJ2-2; CDR3nt: TGTGCCAGCAGCCTCCCCCTCACCGGGGAGCTGTTTTTT; CDR3aa: CASSLPLTGELFF
v_gene: TRBV19; abundance: -; d_gene: TRBD1; j_gene: TRBJ2-1; CDR3nt: TGTGCCAGTAGTATAGGTTTGGGGACAGACAATGAGCAGTTCTTC; CDR3aa: CASSIGLGTDNEQFF
v_gene: TRBV5-4; abundance: -; d_gene: -; j_gene: TRBJ1-2; CDR3nt: TGTGCCAGCAGCGTAATAACAGCACCCTATGGCTACACCTTC; CDR3aa: CASSVITAPYGYTF
v_gene: TRBV11-2; abundance: once; d_gene: -; j_gene: TRBJ2-2; CDR3nt: TGTGCCAGCAACAGACTACAGATGAACACCGGGGAGCTGTTTTTT; CDR3aa: CASNRLQMNTGELFF
v_gene: TRBV2; abundance: -; d_gene: TRBD2; j_gene: TRBJ2-3; CDR3nt: TGTGCCAGCAGTGAGGGTTGGAGCGGGACGAACACAGATACGCAGTATTTT; CDR3aa: CASSEGWSGTNTDTQYF
v_gene: TRBV5-4; abundance: -; d_gene: TRBD2; j_gene: TRBJ2-1; CDR3nt: TGTGCCAGCAGCAGCGATCTAGCGGGGGGACGCTCCTACAATGAGCAGTTCTTC; CDR3aa: CASSSDLAGGRSYNEQFF
v_gene: TRBV21-1; abundance: few; d_gene: -; j_gene: TRBJ2-1; CDR3nt: TGTGCCAGCAAAGATACGGCGACCTCCTACAATGAGCAGTTCTTC; CDR3aa: CASKDTATSYNEQFF